Detailed here is one T cell receptor (beta chain). This entry is derived from a study of Ad26.COV2.S vaccination and SARS-CoV-2 variants. Treatment of the sample: around 19 received Ad26.COV2.S at low or high dose, single or two shots; five or six received placebo; per-sample allocation not given. Specimen acquisition occurred on day 63 following the initial vaccine or placebo injection. Generated by immunoSEQ multiplex PCR, the TCRdb table keeps only in-frame clones and is missing some. The repertoire includes 300,000 to 500,000 clones, 70% to 90% of them detected once, and 3.5% sits in the top ten. This TCR was recovered from a person aged 18-60 years who received the Ad26.COV2.S COVID-19 vaccine or a placebo. The sequencing here drew on peripheral blood, taken in a trial of Ad26.COV2.S vaccine versus placebo.

In DNA form, the CDR3 reads TGCGCCAGCAGCCCTGGACTTCTGTACAATGAGCAGTTCTTC. Translation gives CASSPGLLYNEQFF. The chain links TRBV5-1 to TRBJ2-1; tentatively, D is TRBD2 (5 bases). This CDR3 contains 14 residues. CDR1 and CDR2 from the germline V gene are SGHRS and YFSETQ. Deletions cut 4 bases from V and 4 bases from J, with 12 bases between.